One sample yielded the 2 T cell receptor beta chains listed below, sequenced in a study of blood T cell repertoires in COVID-19. Using immunoSEQ multiplex PCR, the repertoire was profiled, and TCRdb retains in-frame clones only, with some absent. The table has under 150,000 clones, 80% seen once; the top ten hold over 4%. The sequencing input was peripheral blood. Receptor source: a woman aged 50 to 65 with acute or convalescent COVID-19.

This chain uses TRBV14 with TRBJ1-6, with D possibly being TRBD1 (6 bases). Germline V gene data show CDR1 as SGHDN and CDR2 as FVKESK. V lost 1 base to trimming and J lost 10 bases, with 14 bases between them. The CDR3 has 15 amino acids. In nucleotides, the CDR3 is TGTGCCAGCAGCCAAGGGGCAGGGGATCGCTCACCCCTCCACTTT. Amino acid sequence: CASSQGAGDRSPLHF.

This clone occurred once. CDR3 DNA sequence: TGTGCCAGCACCCCAGGGTCTGGAAACACCATATATTTT. Amino acids: CASTPGSGNTIYF. This rearrangement joins TRBV28 to TRBJ1-3; a possible D gene is TRBD1 (5 bases). CDR1 MDHEN and CDR2 SYDVKM come from the germline V gene. Trimming removed 7 bases at V and 1 base at J, with 8 bases between. This CDR3 spans 13 amino acids.